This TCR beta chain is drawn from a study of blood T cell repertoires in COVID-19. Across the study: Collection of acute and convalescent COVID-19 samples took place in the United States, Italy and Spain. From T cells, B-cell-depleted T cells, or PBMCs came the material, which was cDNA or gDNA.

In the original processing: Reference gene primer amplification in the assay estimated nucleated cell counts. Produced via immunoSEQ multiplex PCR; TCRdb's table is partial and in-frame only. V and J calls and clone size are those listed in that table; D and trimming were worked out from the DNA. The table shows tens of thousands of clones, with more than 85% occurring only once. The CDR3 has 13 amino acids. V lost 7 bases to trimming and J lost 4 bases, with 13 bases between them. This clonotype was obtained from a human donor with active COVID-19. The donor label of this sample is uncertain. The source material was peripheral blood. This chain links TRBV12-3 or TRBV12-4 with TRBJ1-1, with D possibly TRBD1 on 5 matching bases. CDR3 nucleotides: TGTGCCAGCACCCTTCAGGGATCCACTGAAGCTTTCTTT. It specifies CASTLQGSTEAFF.